Listed below are T cell receptor beta chains from one sample, sequenced in a study of T cell responses to AZD1222 COVID-19 vaccine. Using immunoSEQ multiplex PCR, the repertoire was profiled, and TCRdb retains in-frame clones only, with some absent. The sample contains roughly 100,000 clones, about 89% of which appear only once. The material sequenced was peripheral blood, taken on day 0 of AZD1222 vaccination. These receptors all come from an adult in good health. CDR3s include the opening cysteine and the closing phenylalanine or tryptophan. Each record gives: V gene, CDR3 protein.

>TRBV10-3
CAISEFGGPSNQPQHF
>TRBV12-5
CASALRVGPISYEQYF
>TRBV10-3
CAIRVGDDEQYF
>TRBV9
CASTPAPWTENSNQPQHF
>TRBV29-1
CSAEGTTEAFF
>TRBV18
CASSPYSGGQETQYF
>TRBV2
CASRDRSWPYEQYF
>TRBV5-1
CASSTQTFRQKNEQFF
>TRBV29-1
CSVAPGGNTEAFF
>TRBV4-3
CASSQDDSGFLGAEAFF
>TRBV4-2
CASSQVGLEIMQFF
>TRBV2
CASREGTAPNSPLHF
>TRBV5-1
CASSLGTTGPNYGYTF
>TRBV4-2
CASSLDQNYGYTF
>TRBV28
CASKREYETQYF
>TRBV9
CASSVAMNTEAFF
>TRBV20-1
CSARDVEKLFF
>TRBV21-1
CASSKVRLAGGRSTDTQYF
>TRBV27
CASSPWTGTQPQHF
>TRBV18
CASSQETRSQETQYF
>TRBV4-1
CASSQGQGNSGNTIYF
>TRBV3-1/TRBV3-2
CASSSQGAHYGYTF
>TRBV5-5
CASSPWDDDNQPQHF
>TRBV4-2
CASSQDPLTSGKTQYF
>TRBV18
CASSPPAGDGNTIYF
>TRBV10-3
CAISEEPSGANVLTF
>TRBV19
CASSPGGGPEAFF
>TRBV9
CASSVGDALGWGEKLFF
>TRBV5-5
CASSNSPRDSNQPQHF